Listed below are T cell receptor beta chains from one sample, sequenced in a study of blood T cell repertoires in COVID-19. Assay used: immunoSEQ multiplex PCR; TCRdb lists only in-frame clones, some missing. The sample holds tens of thousands of clones, less than 95% seen once. The sequencing input was peripheral blood. These receptors were obtained from a man aged 45 to 65 with acute or convalescent COVID-19. CDR3s include the opening cysteine and the closing phenylalanine or tryptophan. The D gene is left open where the match is weak. For some rows the clone size is stated as once, few or many, or as a class when expanded; others skip it.

v_call,clone_size,j_call,d_call,cdr3_nt,cdr3_aa
TRBV4-2,.,TRBJ2-7,TRBD1,TGTGCCAGCAGCCAAGATACAGGGGGCTCTACAGGCGAGCAGTACTTC,CASSQDTGGSTGEQYF
TRBV18,.,TRBJ2-3,TRBD2,TGTGCCAGCTCACAGGGACTAGCCACAGATACGCAGTATTTT,CASSQGLATDTQYF
TRBV5-8,.,TRBJ1-5,TRBD1,TGTGCCAGCAGTTTGGACAGGGGGCGCGGCAATCAGCCCCAGCATTTT,CASSLDRGRGNQPQHF
TRBV28,.,TRBJ1-4,TRBD1,TGTGCCAGCAGTCCGCCCGTGACAGGGGCTAGTGAAAAACTGTTTTTT,CASSPPVTGASEKLFF
TRBV30,.,TRBJ2-2,.,TGTGCCTGGAGGGACACGGGACAGAACACCGGGGAGCTGTTTTTT,CAWRDTGQNTGELFF
TRBV4-1,.,TRBJ1-2,TRBD1,TGCGCCAGCAGCCAACCGGGACAGGGAAACTATGGCTACACCTTC,CASSQPGQGNYGYTF
TRBV5-6,.,TRBJ1-4,TRBD1,TGTGCCAGCAGCACTACCGGGACAGGGAGTGAAAAACTGTTTTTT,CASSTTGTGSEKLFF
TRBV9,once,TRBJ1-1,.,TGTGCCAGCAGCGTTACCGGGACTCCGAGCACTGAAGCTTTCTTT,CASSVTGTPSTEAFF
TRBV9,.,TRBJ1-2,.,TGTGCCAGCAGCGACAGTGGGAACTATGGCTACACCTTC,CASSDSGNYGYTF
TRBV4-2,.,TRBJ1-2,TRBD1,TGTGCCAGCAGCGGACAGGGGGCGAAGGGCTATGGCTACACCTTC,CASSGQGAKGYGYTF
TRBV10-3,.,TRBJ2-2,.,TGTGCCATCAGTGAGGTACAGGCGCCGAACACCGGGGAGCTGTTTTTT,CAISEVQAPNTGELFF
TRBV7-2,.,TRBJ1-3,.,TGTGCCAGCAGCACAGGGAAAACGCTTCCCATATATTTT,CASSTGKTLPIYF
TRBV2,.,TRBJ1-2,.,TGTGCCAGCAACGGGGGGGGCGCTAACTATGGCTACACCTTC,CASNGGGANYGYTF
TRBV5-4,.,TRBJ1-2,.,TGTGCCAGCAGCACCGGGATCCACGAAGCTGGCTACACCTTC,CASSTGIHEAGYTF
TRBV4-1,.,TRBJ1-1,.,TGCGCCAGCAGCCGACAGACAAACACTGAAGCTTTCTTT,CASSRQTNTEAFF
TRBV5-4,.,TRBJ1-2,.,TGTGCCAGCAGCTTGGCGTCAGGGATTTTCTATGGCTACACCTTC,CASSLASGIFYGYTF
TRBV27,.,TRBJ1-2,TRBD1,TGTGCCAGCAGTCCCGGACAGGGGGGAAACTATGGCTACACCTTC,CASSPGQGGNYGYTF
TRBV11-3,.,TRBJ2-3,TRBD2,TGTGCCAGCAGCTTAGGGACTAGCAGTGCGATGAATACGCAGTATTTT,CASSLGTSSAMNTQYF
TRBV3-1/TRBV3-2,.,TRBJ1-1,.,TGTGCCAGCAGCCAAGGGGACACCCCCGGCACTGAAGCTTTCTTT,CASSQGDTPGTEAFF
TRBV2,.,TRBJ2-5,.,TGTGCCAGCAAGGTTGGCAGGGGTCCCCAAGAGACCCAGTACTTC,CASKVGRGPQETQYF
TRBV5-1,.,TRBJ2-1,TRBD1,TGCGCCAGCAGCTCGGGACAGCTATACAATGAGCAGTTCTTC,CASSSGQLYNEQFF
TRBV7-9,.,TRBJ1-1,.,TGTGCCAGCACCTTGGGGCCGAACACTGAAGCTTTCTTT,CASTLGPNTEAFF